This T cell receptor (beta chain) was recorded in a study of identical twins. Study-level results: Beta out-of-frame sequences showed weaker excess twin sharing.

A universal primer site was added by template switching, and unique molecular identifiers were carried by the cDNA. One entry per CDR3 protein results from TCRdb running MiXCR on the 5' RACE reads. The repertoire holds roughly 690,000 distinct CDR3 sequences, with 5.5% to 6.5% as singletons. This clonotype was observed a handful of times. Its target is not known. This sequence was found in a man aged 18-30 years in good health. The sequenced sample consisted of naive T cells sorted from blood.

Written as DNA, the CDR3 is TGTGCCATCAGTGAGTCTACTGACACCGAGCAGTACGTC. Residues: CAISESTDTEQYV. The gene calls are TRBV10-3 and TRBJ2-7; no reliable D call. Germline V CDR1 and CDR2: ENHRY, SYGVKD. This CDR3 spans 13 amino acids. Trimming pared 0 bases from V and 6 bases from J, leaving 9 bases between.